These 26 T cell receptor beta chains originate from one sample sequenced in a study of shared clonotypes between healthy human individuals. Libraries were prepared by immunoSEQ multiplex PCR; TCRdb keeps only in-frame clonotypes and omits some of them. This repertoire shows about 2.3 million clones, over 90% found once; its top ten account for about 0.37%. Sequencing used naive CD4+ T cells from PBMCs. Subset indicated: CD45RA+ positively selected. Every receptor here comes from a man between 18 and 29 years old in good health. Some clones in this sample may be carry-over from other donors' samples.

The genes are TRBV28 and TRBJ2-7; 8 bases line up with TRBD1. Per germline, CDR1 MDHEN and CDR2 SYDVKM. This CDR3 has 14 residues. Germline trimming cut 6 bases from V and 9 bases from J; bases unmatched to any gene: 13. The CDR3 nucleotides read TGTGCCAGCAGAGACAGTGAGACAGGGGAAGGGCAGTACTTC. The encoded protein is CASRDSETGEGQYF.

V usage is TRBV28 and J usage is TRBJ1-2; D unclear. The CDR3 spans 13 residues. Germline V gene sequence: CDR1 MDHEN, CDR2 SYDVKM. V dropped 7 bases and J dropped 8 bases, with 17 bases sitting between them. The CDR3 bases are TGTGCCAGCACCCTACCCCACTCCGTAGGCTACACCTTC. Its protein is CASTLPHSVGYTF.

The chain is built from TRBV15 and TRBJ2-1; perhaps TRBD2 as D (5 bases). This CDR3 is built from 14 residues. Trimming took 0 bases from V and 8 from J, leaving 11 bases between them. CDR1 and CDR2 (germline): LNHNV, YYDKDF (reference sequence). The CDR3 protein is CATSRDIYGDEQFF. CDR3 nucleotides: TGTGCCACCAGCAGAGATATATACGGGGATGAGCAGTTCTTC. Using reference TRBV15 and TRBJ2-1 for the parts outside the CDR3, the full variable domain is DAMVIQNPRYQVTQFGKPVTLSCSQTLNHNVMYWYQQKSSQAPKLLFHYYDKDFNNEADTPDNFQSRRPNTSFCFLDIRSPGLGDTAMYLCATSRDIYGDEQFFGPGTRLTVL.

This chain uses TRBV6-1 with TRBJ2-7; 9 bases match TRBD1. V trimming: 6 bases; J trimming: 3 bases; junction bases outside the gene matches: 9. Per the germline V gene, CDR1 is MNHNS and CDR2 is SASEGT. CDR3 size: 15 residues. The CDR3 reads CASRARQGGVYEQYF. CDR3 DNA: TGTGCCAGCAGGGCCAGACAGGGGGGAGTCTACGAGCAGTACTTC.

V gene TRBV5-4 combines with J gene TRBJ2-5; 13 bases match TRBD2. The J call may be mistaken, given a closer DNA end match to TRBJ2-7. This CDR3 comprises 15 residues. Germline V lookup: CDR1 SGHNT, CDR2 YYREEE (reference sequence). The CDR3 DNA reads as TGTGCCAGCAGCTTAGGGACTAGCGGGAACTACGAGCAGTACTTC. Translating gives CASSLGTSGNYEQYF.

This clone has more than one count but fewer than ten. In the same sample, other DNA sequences code for this CDR3. V usage is TRBV7-9 and J usage is TRBJ1-1; tentative D call: TRBD1 (5 bases). The CDR3 length is 13 residues. V lost 3 bases and J lost 5, with 10 bases in between. CDR1 SEHNR and CDR2 FQNEAQ come from the germline V gene (reference sequence). The CDR3 bases are TGTGCCAGCAGCTTGGGCGGGGGGACTGAAGCTTTCTTT. This encodes CASSLGGGTEAFF.

The sample holds one count of this clone. This CDR3 is CASSLLTYEQFF. The CDR3 nucleotides read TGTGCCAGCAGTTTATTGACCTATGAGCAGTTCTTC. The chain combines TRBV28 with TRBJ2-1; no firm D call. The V end was cut by 1 base, the J end by 8 bases, with 6 bases between. This CDR3 region has 12 residues. Germline CDR1 is MDHEN and CDR2 is SYDVKM.

The chain is built from TRBV7-3 and TRBJ2-1, with TRBD2 matching 7 bases. Germline-derived CDR1 and CDR2 are SGHTA and FQGTGA. V lost 4 bases to trimming and J lost 8 bases; unmatched junction nucleotides: 14. CDR3 size: 16 residues. CDR3 region: CASSSKLATPFDEQFF. In nucleotides, the CDR3 is TGTGCCAGCAGCTCCAAACTAGCGACCCCTTTCGATGAGCAGTTCTTC.

This clone is a singleton in its sample. V is TRBV6-4 and J is TRBJ2-3; possibly TRBD2 for D (5 bases). This CDR3 contains 14 residues. In germline, CDR1 is MRHNA, CDR2 SNTAGT. Deletions cut 5 bases from V and 2 bases from J, with 11 bases between. The CDR3 coding sequence is TGTGCCAGCAGTTTGGACTCCTTCACAGATACGCAGTATTTT. It yields the protein CASSLDSFTDTQYF.

The V and J genes are TRBV2 and TRBJ2-4; the D is unclear. V lost 0 bases, J lost 11 bases, and 11 bases lay in between. Germline assignment: CDR1 SNHLY and CDR2 FYNNEI. The CDR3 spans 13 residues. The CDR3 loop is CASSEARQSVQYF. The CDR3 nucleotides read TGTGCCAGCAGTGAAGCGAGGCAATCGGTTCAGTACTTC.

The chain recombines TRBV28 with TRBJ1-1; 8 bases are a match to TRBD1. The V gene's germline CDR1 is MDHEN and CDR2 SYDVKM. V trimming: 5 bases; J trimming: 11 bases; junction bases outside the gene matches: 7. The CDR3 has 12 residues. CDR3: CASSPSDRAAFF. The CDR3 DNA reads TGTGCCAGCAGTCCGTCGGACAGGGCCGCTTTCTTT.

The V and J genes are TRBV4-2 and TRBJ2-1; TRBD2 matches at 8 bases. CDR1 LGHNA and CDR2 YNFKEQ come from the germline V gene. CDR3 length: 16 residues. Germline trimming cut 0 bases from V and 5 bases from J; bases unmatched to any gene: 6. DNA of the CDR3: TGTGCCAGCAGCCAAGATCAACTAGCGGTGCACAATGAGCAGTTCTTC. It yields the protein CASSQDQLAVHNEQFF.

The V call is TRBV5-1, the J call TRBJ2-7; 7 nucleotides align to TRBD2. The CDR3 has 18 residues. CDR1 SGHRS and CDR2 YFSETQ come from the germline V gene. The junction had 17 bases not matched to a gene; V was cut back by 3 bases and J by 2 bases. The CDR3 sequence is CASSWGFSDSGPAYEQYF. The CDR3 DNA is TGCGCCAGCAGCTGGGGTTTTTCGGATAGCGGGCCAGCCTACGAGCAGTACTTC.

This chain joins TRBV11-2 and TRBJ2-5, with D perhaps matching TRBD2 (6 bases). CDR1 is SGHAT, CDR2 FQNNGV, per germline. This CDR3 spans 14 amino acids. V was cut by 2 bases and J by 4 bases, with 11 bases left in between. This CDR3 reads CASSLIGSGETQYF. In nucleotides, the CDR3 is TGTGCCAGCAGCTTAATCGGGAGTGGAGAGACCCAGTACTTC. The entire variable domain, with the rest obtained from reference TRBV11-2 and TRBJ2-5, is as follows: EAGVAQSPRYKIIEKRQSVAFWCNPISGHATLYWYQQILGQGPKLLIQFQNNGVVDDSQLPKDRFSAERLKGVDSTLKIQPAKLEDSAVYLCASSLIGSGETQYFGPGTRLLVL.

Worth noting for this clone: Other DNA sequences within the sample encode an identical CDR3. The rearrangement uses TRBV11-2 and TRBJ2-7; 9 nucleotides agree with TRBD2. In germline, CDR1 is SGHAT, CDR2 FQNNGV. Trimming at V came to 0 bases and at J to 0 bases, leaving 3 bases not matched to a gene. This CDR3 has 16 residues. CDR3 amino acids: CASSLDGGRVSYEQYF. CDR3 nucleotides: TGTGCCAGCAGCTTAGACGGCGGGAGGGTCTCCTACGAGCAGTACTTC.

This clone has just a few counts. The rearrangement links TRBV7-9 to TRBJ1-1, with 8 bases matching TRBD1. This CDR3 region has 14 residues. CDR1 is SEHNR and CDR2 is FQNEAQ in the germline V gene (reference sequence). With 5 bases clipped from V and 4 bases from J, the junction kept 6 bases outside the gene matches. The DNA for the CDR3 is TGTGCCAGCAGCCGGGACAGGTCGGCCACTGAAGCTTTCTTT. It codes for CASSRDRSATEAFF.

V is TRBV28 and J is TRBJ2-7, with TRBD2 identical over 9 bases. The CDR3 spans 15 residues. Losses at the gene ends were 1 base for V and 7 bases for J; bases not matched to a gene: 8. The V gene's germline CDR1 is MDHEN and CDR2 SYDVKM. The CDR3 DNA follows: TGTGCCAGCAGTTTATCGCGGGTAGCGGGGGCTGAGCAGTACTTC. Its translation: CASSLSRVAGAEQYF.

The table lists this clone with a count of one. This sequence joins TRBV11-2 and TRBJ2-7, with unresolved D. CDR3 length: 14 residues. The germline gives CDR1 SGHAT, CDR2 FQNNGV. The germline V and J ends were trimmed by 0 bases and 5 bases, with 11 bases remaining between them. The CDR3 sequence is CASSLDNSRDEQYF. In DNA, the CDR3 is TGTGCCAGCAGCTTAGATAACTCCCGGGACGAGCAGTACTTC.

This chain connects TRBV19 to TRBJ2-3; TRBD2 aligns across 8 bases. The junction had 5 bases not matched to a gene; V was cut back by 5 bases and J by 1 base. The CDR3 runs 15 residues. Germline V CDR1 and CDR2: LNHDA, SQIVND (reference sequence). This CDR3 reads CASSDSGSGTDTQYF. CDR3 DNA: TGTGCCAGTAGTGACAGCGGGAGTGGCACAGATACGCAGTATTTT.

The J gene is TRBJ2-1, the V gene TRBV7-2; 9 bases map to TRBD2. The CDR3 is 14 residues long. Germline loops: CDR1 SGHTA, CDR2 FQGNSA. The J segment lost 7 bases and the V segment lost 4 bases, leaving 5 bases of the junction unmatched. As DNA, the CDR3 is TGTGCCAGCAGCTCAACCCTAGCGGGAAATGAGCAGTTCTTC. Its protein is CASSSTLAGNEQFF.

The rearrangement links TRBV6-6 to TRBJ1-1; TRBD1 is a possible D gene (5 bases). The CDR3 loop spans 15 amino acids. Trimming cost V 2 bases and J 10 bases, with 20 bases left between them. Germline lookup yields CDR1 MNHNY and CDR2 SVGAGI (reference sequence). CDR3 sequence reads: CASSYSSGRSIGAFF. The CDR3 region has the DNA TGTGCCAGCAGTTACAGCTCGGGACGGTCAATTGGAGCTTTCTTT.

This clone came up once. The chain recombines TRBV30 with TRBJ1-2; 7 bases are a match to TRBD1. CDR3 length: 13 amino acids. Germline V gene sequence: CDR1 GTSNPN, CDR2 SVGIG (reference sequence). Trimming removed 7 bases from V and 5 bases from J; junction bases left unmatched: 10. CDR3 bases: TGTGCCTACCGGACAGGAGGATCATATGGCTACACCTTC. Protein product: CAYRTGGSYGYTF.

The chain joins TRBV7-2 to TRBJ2-1, with TRBD2 matching over 9 bases. V dropped 0 bases and J dropped 9; count of bases not matched to a gene: 3. The CDR3 has 14 residues. Germline CDR1 reads SGHTA; CDR2 reads FQGNSA. In DNA, the CDR3 is TGTGCCAGCAGCTTAGCGGCGGGAGGGGGTGAGCAGTTCTTC. Amino acids: CASSLAAGGGEQFF.

The V call is TRBV27, the J call TRBJ2-5; a weak D match, TRBD2 (5 bases). This CDR3 is 13 amino acids long. Germline values: CDR1 MNHEY, CDR2 SMNVEV (reference sequence). V was cut by 6 bases and J by 2 bases, with 10 bases left in between. CDR3 in amino acids: CASSRLFQETQYF. Here the CDR3 DNA reads TGTGCCAGCAGCCGACTATTTCAAGAGACCCAGTACTTC.

About this clone itself: At the DNA level, this CDR3 is encoded by other sequences in the same sample as well. The chain links TRBV5-1 to TRBJ1-6; D uncertain. This CDR3 spans 14 amino acids. Germline V gene lookup returns CDR1 SGHRS and CDR2 YFSETQ. The V end lost 2 bases, the J end lost 0 bases, and 3 bases lay between the germline ends. In nucleotides, the CDR3 is TGCGCCAGCAGCTTAAGCTCCTATAATTCACCCCTCCACTTT. Residues: CASSLSSYNSPLHF.

The chain couples TRBV28 to TRBJ2-7, with 10 bases that match TRBD2. Germline lookup yields CDR1 MDHEN and CDR2 SYDVKM. The CDR3 consists of 17 residues. Trimming cost V 6 bases and J 3 bases; bases outside gene matches: 14. For the CDR3, the DNA is TGTGCCAGCAGCCTAGGGGCTAGCGGGAGCCTTGGCTACGAGCAGTACTTC. Its protein is CASSLGASGSLGYEQYF.